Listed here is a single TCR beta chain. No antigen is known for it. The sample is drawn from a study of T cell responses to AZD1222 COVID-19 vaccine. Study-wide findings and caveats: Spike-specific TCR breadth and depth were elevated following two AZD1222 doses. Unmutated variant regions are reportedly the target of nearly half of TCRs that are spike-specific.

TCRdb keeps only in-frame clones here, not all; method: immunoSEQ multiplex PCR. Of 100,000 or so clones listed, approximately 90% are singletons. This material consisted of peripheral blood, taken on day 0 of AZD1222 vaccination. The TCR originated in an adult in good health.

CDR3 protein: CASSVAIKMDTQYF. CDR3 nucleotide sequence: TGTGCCAGCAGCGTAGCTATCAAGATGGATACGCAGTATTTT. This sequence joins TRBV9 and TRBJ2-3; D ambiguous. The germline CDR1 and CDR2 sequences are SGDLS and YYNGEE. Trimming pared 0 bases from V and 6 bases from J, leaving 11 bases between. This CDR3 is built from 14 residues. The full variable domain, with the rest looked up from reference TRBV9 and TRBJ2-3, is DSGVTQTPKHLITATGQRVTLRCSPRSGDLSVYWYQQSLDQGLQFLIQYYNGEERAKGNILERFSAQQFPDLHSELNLSSLELGDSALYFCASSVAIKMDTQYFGPGTRLTVL.